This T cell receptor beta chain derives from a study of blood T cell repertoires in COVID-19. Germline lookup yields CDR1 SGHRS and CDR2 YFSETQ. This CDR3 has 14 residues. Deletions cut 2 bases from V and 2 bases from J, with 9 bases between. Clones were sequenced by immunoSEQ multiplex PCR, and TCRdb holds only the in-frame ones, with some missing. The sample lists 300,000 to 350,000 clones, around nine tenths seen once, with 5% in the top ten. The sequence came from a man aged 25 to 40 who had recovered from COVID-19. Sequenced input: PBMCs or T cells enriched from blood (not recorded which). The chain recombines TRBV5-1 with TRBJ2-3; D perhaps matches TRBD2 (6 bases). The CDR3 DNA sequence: TGCGCCAGCAGCTTTAAGGGACTCACAGATACGCAGTATTTT. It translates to CASSFKGLTDTQYF.